This T cell receptor beta chain was sequenced for a study of T-cell reconstitution after alpha-beta-depleted transplantation in children. Regarding the study as a whole: Expanded graft clones numbering several hundred reportedly gave rise to alpha-beta T cells about two months after transplant. Most T-cell counts and diversity one year after the transplant came from T cells that were newly produced. The high TCRbeta diversity at day 60 in some patients came from surviving recipient T cells and thymic progenitors.

Unique molecular identifiers were used to barcode this TCRbeta library. MiXCR, run by TCRdb on the PCR reads, gives a single entry per CDR3 protein. Among around 580,000 distinct CDR3 sequences, 20% to 25% were seen once, and the ten largest hold 11% to 15%. Remarks on this clonotype: Antigen unknown.

The sequencing used PBMCs, mostly from graft donor cells, collected 360 days after TCRalphabeta/CD19-depleted stem cell transplant. The sequence came from a boy younger than two who had a stem cell transplant for acute myeloid leukemia, so the T cells may come from the graft donor.

The CDR3 DNA sequence: TGCGCCAGCAGCTGGTCTTACTCGGCTTCGAACACTGAAGCTTTCTTT. Protein sequence: CASSWSYSASNTEAFF. The gene calls are TRBV5-1 and TRBJ1-1; D unresolved. CDR1 and CDR2 from the germline V gene are SGHRS and YFSETQ. This CDR3 has 16 amino acids. V was clipped by 3 bases and J by 1 base, with 16 bases between them.